This TCR beta chain stems from a study of blood T cell repertoires in COVID-19. Whole-study context: Donors in the United States, Italy and Spain gave samples during acute or convalescent COVID-19.

Original analysis: Estimated nucleated cell counts came from reference gene primer amplification. Assay used: immunoSEQ multiplex PCR; TCRdb lists only in-frame clones, some missing. The DNA was the basis for D and trimming; V, J and clone size are from that table. The table lists roughly 200,000 clones, about 88% of them singletons. V was clipped by 11 bases and J by 7 bases; unmatched bases: 5. The CDR3 is 11 residues long. In germline, CDR1 is MNHEY, CDR2 SMNVEV (reference sequence). The rearrangement joins TRBV27 to TRBJ2-1; TRBD2 agrees at 7 bases. The receptor was derived from a woman aged 50 to 60 with COVID-19, enrolled during active disease. The sequencing sample was made of peripheral blood. This chain's CDR3 is CAAWGGNEQFF. CDR3 sequence (DNA): TGTGCCGCCTGGGGGGGAAATGAGCAGTTCTTC.